This T cell receptor beta chain is drawn from a study of CD4 T cells in relation to SARS-CoV-2 and coronaviruses. Study background: ViraFEST: approximately 10-day antigen culture of PBMCs, then TCR beta CDR3 sequencing.

The unexposed donors gave CD4+ T cells in 2011-2018, prior to COVID-19. The cells were cultured for over eight days before CD4+ T cells were isolated. As cell numbers allowed, unexposed-donor CD4+ T cells faced SARS-CoV-2 S/N and four cold-coronavirus spikes. The data were produced by immunoSEQ multiplex PCR, yet TCRdb's version contains in-frame clones alone and is incomplete. Here the sample spans around 16,000 clones, over 60% being singletons. The CDR3 is 15 residues long. V dropped 7 bases and J dropped 7 bases, with 22 bases sitting between them. The germline V gene encodes CDR1 ENHRY and CDR2 SYGVKD. Comment on this clone: Its antigen is not identified.

The chain couples TRBV10-3 to TRBJ1-2; TRBD1 is a possible D gene (6 bases). The sequence derives from a human donor in good health. Sequences were obtained from CD4+ T cells from PBMCs, cultured in vitro. The CDR3, as DNA: TGTGCCATCACCGAGGCGGGCCCGGACAGTGGTGGCTACACCTTC. It specifies CAITEAGPDSGGYTF.